Listed below are T cell receptor beta chains from one sample, sequenced in a study of blood T cell repertoires in COVID-19. Sequenced by immunoSEQ multiplex PCR; TCRdb stores in-frame clones only, minus some. The repertoire has about 360,000 clones, 87% of them found once; the top ten carry 1% to 1.5%. The sequenced sample was PBMCs or T cells enriched from blood (not recorded which). The receptors originated from a man between 25 and 39 years old who had recovered from COVID-19. Each CDR3 is given with its conserved first and last residue. The order of the fields is V gene, D gene, CDR3 protein. The D gene is left open where the match is weak.

v_gene: TRBV5-6
d_gene: TRBD2
CDR3aa: CASSFERTSYTGELFF

v_gene: TRBV19
d_gene: TRBD2
CDR3aa: CASSTGLAGGGDTQYF

v_gene: TRBV6-5
d_gene: TRBD2
CDR3aa: CASSYGTIAPFGTQYF

v_gene: TRBV30
d_gene: .
CDR3aa: CAWSVMRGGAGHNEKLFF

v_gene: TRBV7-9
d_gene: .
CDR3aa: CASSWAQGSGMNIQYF

v_gene: TRBV30
d_gene: TRBD2
CDR3aa: CAWSRLAGGYNEQFF

v_gene: TRBV3-1/TRBV3-2
d_gene: TRBD1
CDR3aa: CASSQVLFGWDSKVPDTQYF

v_gene: TRBV6-5
d_gene: .
CDR3aa: CASRDSSGNTIYF

v_gene: TRBV15
d_gene: .
CDR3aa: CATSRDPGGWETQYF

v_gene: TRBV6-2/TRBV6-3
d_gene: .
CDR3aa: CASSYSPGGTTEAFF

v_gene: TRBV24-1
d_gene: .
CDR3aa: CATSDLSDTQYF

v_gene: TRBV21-1
d_gene: .
CDR3aa: CASSKDRMSSYEQYF

v_gene: TRBV5-6
d_gene: .
CDR3aa: CATSGGTRYNEQFF

v_gene: TRBV5-1
d_gene: TRBD2
CDR3aa: CASSLELAGIHEQYF

v_gene: TRBV19
d_gene: TRBD1
CDR3aa: CASSLSGTGGSSNQPQHF

v_gene: TRBV29-1
d_gene: .
CDR3aa: CSDRAGYTF

v_gene: TRBV12-3/TRBV12-4
d_gene: TRBD1
CDR3aa: CASSIGQGQFF

v_gene: TRBV2
d_gene: .
CDR3aa: CASSEAGDSNQPQHF

v_gene: TRBV29-1
d_gene: TRBD1
CDR3aa: CSVGVGGTANQPQHF

v_gene: TRBV5-4
d_gene: .
CDR3aa: CASSSPGSYGYTF

v_gene: TRBV11-2
d_gene: .
CDR3aa: CASSLEDRSTRHF

v_gene: TRBV6-5
d_gene: TRBD1
CDR3aa: CASRIGGQGAYGYTF

v_gene: TRBV27
d_gene: TRBD1
CDR3aa: CASSLAGTGGEQYF

v_gene: TRBV7-8
d_gene: TRBD1
CDR3aa: CASSLLSQGAGEAFF

v_gene: TRBV16
d_gene: .
CDR3aa: CASSPQGSNSPLHF

v_gene: TRBV5-1
d_gene: TRBD2
CDR3aa: CASSRASGGTTDTQYF

v_gene: TRBV4-1
d_gene: TRBD2
CDR3aa: CASSQDRRGGAHEQFF

v_gene: TRBV5-5
d_gene: .
CDR3aa: CASSFWTGGTEAFF

v_gene: TRBV24-1
d_gene: .
CDR3aa: CATSDLQGSTF

v_gene: TRBV6-5
d_gene: TRBD2
CDR3aa: CAHRLGGGETQYF

v_gene: TRBV11-2
d_gene: .
CDR3aa: CASSPRVDEKLFF

v_gene: TRBV7-9
d_gene: TRBD1
CDR3aa: CASSSAPGGGANVLTF

v_gene: TRBV27
d_gene: .
CDR3aa: CASRPGPFSNQPQHF

v_gene: TRBV6-5
d_gene: TRBD1
CDR3aa: CASSGGDRGTDTQYF

v_gene: TRBV12-5
d_gene: .
CDR3aa: CASGLWLLNYNEQFF

v_gene: TRBV18
d_gene: .
CDR3aa: CASSPSQGGVNTIYF

v_gene: TRBV6-6
d_gene: .
CDR3aa: CASSYLGSSTEAFF

v_gene: TRBV4-1
d_gene: TRBD2
CDR3aa: CASSQNPSPGGPIHEQFF

v_gene: TRBV7-2
d_gene: .
CDR3aa: CASSPYQGPDTQYF

v_gene: TRBV4-3
d_gene: .
CDR3aa: CASSLGWGAGNTIYF

v_gene: TRBV4-1
d_gene: TRBD1
CDR3aa: CASSQDPDRGTRGQYF

v_gene: TRBV7-2
d_gene: .
CDR3aa: CASSLALIQGSYEQYF

v_gene: TRBV5-1
d_gene: TRBD1
CDR3aa: CASSSVDRGQDEQFF

v_gene: TRBV5-6
d_gene: TRBD1
CDR3aa: CASSLRRTGSSYEQYF

v_gene: TRBV15
d_gene: TRBD1
CDR3aa: CATSRSTGTVEAFF

v_gene: TRBV11-3
d_gene: .
CDR3aa: CASSLSAGVSYNEQFF

v_gene: TRBV5-5
d_gene: .
CDR3aa: CASSFRGAQPQHF

v_gene: TRBV29-1
d_gene: .
CDR3aa: CSVVQETNYGYTF

v_gene: TRBV10-3
d_gene: .
CDR3aa: CAISESGWASDGYTF

v_gene: TRBV5-5
d_gene: .
CDR3aa: CASSLVVRSTDTQYF

v_gene: TRBV3-1/TRBV3-2
d_gene: TRBD1
CDR3aa: CASSPGQSNEKLFF

v_gene: TRBV10-3
d_gene: TRBD1
CDR3aa: CAIRTGTVIADTGELFF

v_gene: TRBV11-3
d_gene: .
CDR3aa: CASSLKRGNYNEQFF

v_gene: TRBV7-6
d_gene: .
CDR3aa: CASSRGRSSNSPLHF

v_gene: TRBV18
d_gene: .
CDR3aa: CASSGSGEAFF